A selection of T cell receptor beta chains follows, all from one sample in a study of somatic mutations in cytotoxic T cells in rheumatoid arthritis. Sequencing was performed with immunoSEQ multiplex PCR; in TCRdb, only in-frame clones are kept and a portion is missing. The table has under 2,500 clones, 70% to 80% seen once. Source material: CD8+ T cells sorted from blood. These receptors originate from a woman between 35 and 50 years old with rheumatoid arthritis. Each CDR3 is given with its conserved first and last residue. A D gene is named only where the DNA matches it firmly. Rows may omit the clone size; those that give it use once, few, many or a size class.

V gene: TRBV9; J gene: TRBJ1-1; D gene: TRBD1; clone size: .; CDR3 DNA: TGTGCCAGCAGCGTAGAGACAGGGGCTGAAGCTTTCTTT; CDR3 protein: CASSVETGAEAFF
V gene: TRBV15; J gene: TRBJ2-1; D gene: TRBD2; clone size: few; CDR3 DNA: TGTGCCACCAGCAGTTTTAGCGGGGGCACATACAATGAGCAGTTCTTC; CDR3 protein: CATSSFSGGTYNEQFF
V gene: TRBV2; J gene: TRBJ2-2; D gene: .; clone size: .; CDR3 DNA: TGTGCCAGCAGTGAGGGGCCAGCCACCACCGGGGAGCTGTTTTTT; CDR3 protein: CASSEGPATTGELFF
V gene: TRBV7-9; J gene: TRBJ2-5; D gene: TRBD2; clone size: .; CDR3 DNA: TGTGCCAGCAGCTTATTGACTAGCGGGAGCCGGGGTGGGGTCCAGACCCAGTACTTC; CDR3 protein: CASSLLTSGSRGGVQTQYF
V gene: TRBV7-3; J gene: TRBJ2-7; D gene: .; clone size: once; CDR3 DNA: TGTGCCAGCAGCTCCGGGACAACCTACGAGCAGTACTTC; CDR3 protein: CASSSGTTYEQYF
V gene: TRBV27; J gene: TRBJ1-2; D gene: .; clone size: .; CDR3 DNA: TGTGCCAGCAGTTTAGGAGCAACTAACTATGGCTACACCTTC; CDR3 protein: CASSLGATNYGYTF
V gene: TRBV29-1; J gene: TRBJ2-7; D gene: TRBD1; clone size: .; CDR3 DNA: TGCAGCGTGGGGACAGGGGTCCACGAGCAGTACTTC; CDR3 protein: CSVGTGVHEQYF
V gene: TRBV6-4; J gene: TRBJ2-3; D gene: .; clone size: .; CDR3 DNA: TGTGCCAGCAGTGAGTCGGCGGGAGAGGGGGCAGATACGCAGTATTTT; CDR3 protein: CASSESAGEGADTQYF
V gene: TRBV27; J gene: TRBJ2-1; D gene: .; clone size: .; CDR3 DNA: TGTGCCAGCAGTTTATACAGCTACAATGAGCAGTTCTTC; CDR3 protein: CASSLYSYNEQFF
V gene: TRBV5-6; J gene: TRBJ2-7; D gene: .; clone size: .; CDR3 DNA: TGTGCCAGCAGCTTGGACAGGCAAGCCTACGAGCAGTACTTC; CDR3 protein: CASSLDRQAYEQYF
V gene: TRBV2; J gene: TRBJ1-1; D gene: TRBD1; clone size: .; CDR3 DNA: TGTGCCAGCAGTGACGACAGGGGGCTCACTGAAGCTTTCTTT; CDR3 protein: CASSDDRGLTEAFF
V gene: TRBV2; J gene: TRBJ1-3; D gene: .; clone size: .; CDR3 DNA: TGTGCCAGCAGTGAAACGGGGGGCAGGGACTCTGGAAACACCATATATTTT; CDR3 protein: CASSETGGRDSGNTIYF
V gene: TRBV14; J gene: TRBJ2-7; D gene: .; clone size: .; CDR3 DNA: TGTGCCAGCAGCCAAGTGGGGACACGCTCCTACGAGCAGTACTTC; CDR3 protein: CASSQVGTRSYEQYF
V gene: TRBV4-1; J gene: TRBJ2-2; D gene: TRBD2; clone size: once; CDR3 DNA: TGCGCCAGCAGCCATCTAGCCGAGACTAGCATGGCCGGGGAGCTGTTTTTT; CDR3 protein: CASSHLAETSMAGELFF
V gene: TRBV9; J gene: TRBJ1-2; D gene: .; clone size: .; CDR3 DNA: TGTGCCAGCAACGGGGGTGGCTTGTCCAGTGGCTACACCTTC; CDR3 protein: CASNGGGLSSGYTF
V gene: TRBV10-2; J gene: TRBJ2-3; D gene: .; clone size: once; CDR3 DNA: TGCGCCAGCAGTGAGGTGGGGGCAACAGATACGCAGTATTTT; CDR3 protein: CASSEVGATDTQYF
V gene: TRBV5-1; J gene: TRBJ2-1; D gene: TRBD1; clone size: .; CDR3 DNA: TGCGCCAGCAGCGGAGGCAGGGGGCTTTCAGACAATGAGCAGTTCTTC; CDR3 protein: CASSGGRGLSDNEQFF
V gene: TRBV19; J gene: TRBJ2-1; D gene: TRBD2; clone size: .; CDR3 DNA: TGTGCCAGTAGTATAGAGGCTAGCGGGAGAAATGAGCAGTTCTTC; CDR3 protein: CASSIEASGRNEQFF
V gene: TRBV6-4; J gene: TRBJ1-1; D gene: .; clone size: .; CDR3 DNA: TGTGCCAGCAGTTACGTAAGGGGCTCCTATGGGAACACTGAAGCTTTCTTT; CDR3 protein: CASSYVRGSYGNTEAFF
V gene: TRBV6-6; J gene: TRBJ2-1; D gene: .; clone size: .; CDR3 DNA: TGTGCCAGCAGGGGGGGGGCTGGTGAGCAGTTCTTC; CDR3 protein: CASRGGAGEQFF
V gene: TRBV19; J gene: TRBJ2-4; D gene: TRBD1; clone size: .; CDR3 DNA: TGTGCCAGTAACACCGGGACAGTACTAGCCAAAAACATTCAGTACTTC; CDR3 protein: CASNTGTVLAKNIQYF
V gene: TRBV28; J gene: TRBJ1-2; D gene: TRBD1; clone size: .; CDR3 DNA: TGTGCCAGCAGTTCCCTCCGGGACAGACGAGGGATAGCTAACTATGGCTACACCTTC; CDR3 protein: CASSSLRDRRGIANYGYTF
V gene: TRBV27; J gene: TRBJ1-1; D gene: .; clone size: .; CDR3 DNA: TGTGCCAGCAGTTTGGGGGCCTACACTGAAGCTTTCTTT; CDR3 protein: CASSLGAYTEAFF
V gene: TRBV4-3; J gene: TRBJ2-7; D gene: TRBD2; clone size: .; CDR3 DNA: TGCGCCAGCAGCCCGGGACTACTTAACTACGAGCAGTACTTC; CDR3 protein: CASSPGLLNYEQYF
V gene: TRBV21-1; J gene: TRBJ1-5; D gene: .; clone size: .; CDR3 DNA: TGTGCCAGCAGCCATACGCCCAGGGGGCGGAAGCCCCAGCATTTT; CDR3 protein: CASSHTPRGRKPQHF
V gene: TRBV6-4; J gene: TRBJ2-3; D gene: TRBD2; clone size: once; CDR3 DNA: TGTGCCAGCAGTGACTCAAGCGGGAGCCCAGATACGCAGTATTTT; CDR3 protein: CASSDSSGSPDTQYF
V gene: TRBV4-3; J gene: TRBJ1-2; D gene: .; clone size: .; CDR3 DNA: TGCGCCAGCAGCCAAGGAATGCGAAATGGCTACACCTTC; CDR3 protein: CASSQGMRNGYTF
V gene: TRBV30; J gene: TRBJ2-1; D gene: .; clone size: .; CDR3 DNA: TGTGCCTGGAGTGTACGGAATGAGCAGTTCTTC; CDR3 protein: CAWSVRNEQFF
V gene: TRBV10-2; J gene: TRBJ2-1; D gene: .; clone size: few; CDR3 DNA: TGCGCCAGCAGGTACTTATCTCCCAATGAGCAGTTCTTC; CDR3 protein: CASRYLSPNEQFF
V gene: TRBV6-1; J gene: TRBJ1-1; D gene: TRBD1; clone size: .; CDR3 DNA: TGTGCCAGCTCGGACAGGGGGTTGAACACTGAAGCTTTCTTT; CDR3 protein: CASSDRGLNTEAFF
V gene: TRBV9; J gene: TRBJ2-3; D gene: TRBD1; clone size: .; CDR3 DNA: TGTGCAGACAGGGGGGGTAGGACTTTCACAGATACGCAGTATTTT; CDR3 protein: CADRGGRTFTDTQYF
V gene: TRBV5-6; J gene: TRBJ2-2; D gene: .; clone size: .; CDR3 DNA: TGTGCCAGCAGCTTGTCGGGACAACTGAACACCGGGGAGCTGTTTTTT; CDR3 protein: CASSLSGQLNTGELFF
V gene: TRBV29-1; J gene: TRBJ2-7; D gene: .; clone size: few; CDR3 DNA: TGCAGCGTCGGGGAACCCCTACAGCACGAGCAGTACTTC; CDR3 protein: CSVGEPLQHEQYF
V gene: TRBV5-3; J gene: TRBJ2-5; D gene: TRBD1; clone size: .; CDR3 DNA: TGTGCCAGAAGCTTGGACAGGGGGAAGGAAGAGACCCAGTACTTC; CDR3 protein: CARSLDRGKEETQYF
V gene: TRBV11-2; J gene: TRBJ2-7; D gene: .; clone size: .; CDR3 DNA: TGTGCCAGCAGCTCCGGGACAACCTACGAGCAGTACTTC; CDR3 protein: CASSSGTTYEQYF
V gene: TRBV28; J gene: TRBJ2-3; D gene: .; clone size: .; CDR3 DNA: TGTGCCAGCAGTTCCCCCCGACAGAGCACAGATACGCAGTATTTT; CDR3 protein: CASSSPRQSTDTQYF
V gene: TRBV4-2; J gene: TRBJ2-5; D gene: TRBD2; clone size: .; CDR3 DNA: TGTGCCAGCAGCCAGGGACTAGTGGAGACCCAGTACTTC; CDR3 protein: CASSQGLVETQYF
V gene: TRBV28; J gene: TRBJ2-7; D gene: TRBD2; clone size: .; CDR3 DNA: TGTGCCAGCAGTTTAAGGCGGGAGGATTCCTACGAGCAGTACTTC; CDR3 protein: CASSLRREDSYEQYF
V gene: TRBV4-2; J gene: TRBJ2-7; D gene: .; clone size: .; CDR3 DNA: TGTGCCAGCAGCCAAGCCACCGGTAACGAGCAGTACTTC; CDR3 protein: CASSQATGNEQYF
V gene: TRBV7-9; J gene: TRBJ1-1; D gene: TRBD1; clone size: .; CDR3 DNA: TGTGCCAGCAGCTTTGAGGGGGCTGTGATGTTAGAGGCTTTCTTT; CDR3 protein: CASSFEGAVMLEAFF